This TCR beta chain appears in the sequencing data of a study of radiation and T cells in renal cell carcinoma. The time point was: blood 4 weeks post-SBRT, at nephrectomy. Treatment reported: 15 Gy SBRT to primary tumor, nephrectomy 4 weeks later. TCRdb keeps only in-frame clones here, not all; method: immunoSEQ multiplex PCR. This table holds some 150,000 clones, 70% to 90% found once. Source: blood, taken from a patient whose treatment included radiotherapy and nephrectomy. This clonotype was obtained from a woman in her fifties or sixties with renal cell carcinoma.

Written as DNA, the CDR3 is TGTGCCAGCAGCTTTACACCCCTCGACCGGGGCGAAGACTCACCCCTCCACTTT. This translates into CASSFTPLDRGEDSPLHF. V and J are TRBV5-8 and TRBJ1-6; possibly TRBD1 for D (5 bases). Germline lookup yields CDR1 SGHTS and CDR2 YDEGEE. The CDR3 consists of 18 residues. Trimming took off 2 bases at V and 10 bases at J, with 25 bases between the two ends.